The 13 T cell receptor beta chains listed next were all sequenced from one sample in a study of blood T cell repertoires in COVID-19. The assay was immunoSEQ multiplex PCR, and TCRdb's table has in-frame clones only and misses some. The repertoire has about 270,000 clones, approximately 84% of them found once; the top ten carry over 1.3%. The sample taken for sequencing was peripheral blood. The receptors stem from a human donor with COVID-19, enrolled during active disease. The donor label of this sample is uncertain.

This clone occurred a few times. The V and J genes are TRBV7-3 and TRBJ1-3; 7 positions agree with TRBD1. With V trimmed by 8 bases and J by 2 bases, 12 bases remained unmatched. CDR1 and CDR2 from the germline V gene are SGHTA and FQGTGA. The CDR3 totals 16 residues. The CDR3 loop is CASSDPTGTAGNTIYF. The DNA for the CDR3 is TGTGCCAGCTCCGACCCGACCGGGACAGCTGGAAACACCATATATTTT.

This chain connects TRBV7-2 to TRBJ2-7; the D gene is possibly TRBD2 (5 bases). The CDR3 extends over 14 amino acids. Trimming left V 3 bases short and J 7 bases short, with 16 bases between. Germline loops: CDR1 SGHTA, CDR2 FQGNSA. CDR3 loop: CASSFHELVGEQYF. DNA of the CDR3: TGTGCCAGCAGCTTCCACGAACTAGTGGGGGAGCAGTACTTC.

The genes are TRBV18 and TRBJ2-5; 10 nucleotides align to TRBD1. The J segment lost 5 bases and the V segment lost 6 bases, leaving 6 bases of the junction unmatched. Germline CDR1 reads KGHSH; CDR2 reads LQKENI. The CDR3 runs to 14 residues. CDR3 in amino acids: CASSRQGARETQYF. CDR3 coding DNA: TGTGCCAGCTCCCGACAGGGGGCCAGGGAGACCCAGTACTTC.

The genes are TRBV24-1 and TRBJ2-3, with 8 bases fitting TRBD1. The CDR3 is 13 residues long. After removal of 10 bases from V and 0 bases from J, the junction contained 2 bases not matched to a gene. The germline V gene has CDR1 KGHDR and CDR2 SFDVKD. CDR3: CATGQDSTDTQYF. The CDR3 DNA reads as TGTGCCACGGGACAGGATAGCACAGATACGCAGTATTTT.

The chain couples TRBV7-3 to TRBJ2-5; TRBD2 matches at 14 bases. Germline V CDR1 and CDR2: SGHTA, FQGTGA. The CDR3 has 17 amino acids. V lost 3 bases and J lost 4; bases outside the gene matches: 7. The chain's CDR3 is CASSLMAGLAGGETQYF. Written as DNA, the CDR3 is TGTGCCAGCAGCTTGATGGCCGGACTAGCGGGAGGAGAGACCCAGTACTTC.

The J gene is TRBJ2-5, the V gene TRBV28; 9 nucleotides line up with TRBD2. CDR1 is MDHEN and CDR2 is SYDVKM in the germline V gene. There are 16 residues in the CDR3. The V segment lost 3 bases and the J segment 4 bases; nucleotides outside the gene matches: 9. The CDR3 loop reads CASSFLSSGKGETQYF. In nucleotides, the CDR3 is TGTGCCAGCAGTTTTCTCTCTAGCGGGAAGGGAGAGACCCAGTACTTC.

The chain couples TRBV27 to TRBJ2-3, with D possibly being TRBD2 (7 bases). Germline V CDR1 and CDR2: MNHEY, SMNVEV (reference sequence). V was trimmed by 2 bases and J by 2 bases, leaving 11 bases between them. This CDR3 is built from 15 residues. DNA for the CDR3: TGTGCCAGCAGTTTACAGGGGAGGGACACAGATACGCAGTATTTT. Protein sequence: CASSLQGRDTDTQYF.

This chain joins TRBV19 and TRBJ2-1; 8 bases match TRBD1. Germline values: CDR1 LNHDA, CDR2 SQIVND (reference sequence). J was trimmed by 12 bases and V by 4 bases; bases with no gene match: 8. The CDR3 totals 13 residues. CDR3 residues: CASSTWTGLRQFF. Written as DNA, the CDR3 is TGTGCCAGTAGTACCTGGACAGGGCTCAGGCAGTTCTTC.

This chain uses TRBV2 with TRBJ1-5, with D tentatively TRBD1 (6 bases). CDR3 length: 13 amino acids. Germline CDR1 reads SNHLY; CDR2 reads FYNNEI. The V end was cut by 11 bases, the J end by 3 bases, with 14 bases between. The CDR3 region is CAGRRGANQPQHF. The CDR3 nucleotides are TGTGCCGGCCGTCGGGGGGCCAATCAGCCCCAGCATTTT.

This clone was seen just once. The genes are TRBV5-6 and TRBJ1-1, with TRBD1 matching over 9 bases. V shed 4 bases, J shed 5 bases, and the junction held 18 bases outside the gene matches. The CDR3 extends over 18 amino acids. The germline CDR1 and CDR2 sequences are SGHDT and YYEEEE. CDR3 sequence: CASSLLLGTGNRRTEAFF. The DNA for the CDR3 is TGTGCCAGCAGCCTCCTCTTGGGGACAGGGAATCGGCGGACTGAAGCTTTCTTT. Combining the CDR3 with reference TRBV5-6 and TRBJ1-1 gives the whole variable domain DAGVTQSPTHLIKTRGQQVTLRCSPKSGHDTVSWYQQALGQGPQFIFQYYEEEERQRGNFPDRFSGHQFPNYSSELNVNALLLGDSALYLCASSLLLGTGNRRTEAFFGQGTRLTVV.

The V call is TRBV5-6, the J call TRBJ1-3; D not certain. Trimming left V 3 bases short and J 3 bases short, with 7 bases between. Germline lookup yields CDR1 SGHDT and CDR2 YYEEEE. The CDR3 loop spans 13 amino acids. The chain's CDR3 is CASSSFGGNTIYF. The CDR3 region has the DNA TGTGCCAGCAGCTCCTTCGGTGGAAACACCATATATTTT.

This chain joins TRBV19 and TRBJ1-2; D unresolved. The CDR3 totals 15 residues. Trimming took off 3 bases at V and 6 bases at J, with 17 bases between the two ends. The germline V gene has CDR1 LNHDA and CDR2 SQIVND (reference sequence). The CDR3 DNA sequence: TGTGCCAGTAGTATCAGCTCGGGTACCCGTGATGGCTACACCTTC. Protein sequence: CASSISSGTRDGYTF.

This clone was recorded once. V gene TRBV10-3 combines with J gene TRBJ1-6, with 7 bases that match TRBD1. Germline V lookup: CDR1 ENHRY, CDR2 SYGVKD. CDR3 length: 16 residues. The ends lost 5 bases at V and 3 bases at J; junction bases unmatched: 7. The CDR3 loop is CAISQDGQDYNSPLHF. For the CDR3, the DNA is TGTGCCATCAGTCAAGATGGACAGGACTATAATTCACCCCTCCACTTT.